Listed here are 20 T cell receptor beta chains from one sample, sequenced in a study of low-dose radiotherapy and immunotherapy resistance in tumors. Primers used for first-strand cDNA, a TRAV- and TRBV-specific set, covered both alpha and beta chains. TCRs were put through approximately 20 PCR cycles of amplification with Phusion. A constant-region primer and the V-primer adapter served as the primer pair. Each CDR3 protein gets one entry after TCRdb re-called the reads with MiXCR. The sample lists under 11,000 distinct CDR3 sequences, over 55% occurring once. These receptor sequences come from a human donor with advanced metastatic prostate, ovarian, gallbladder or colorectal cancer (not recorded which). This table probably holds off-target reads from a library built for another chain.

CDR3 region: CASSVVGTGNEQYF. The CDR3 DNA sequence: TGTGCCAGCAGCGTAGTTGGGACAGGGAACGAGCAGTACTTC. The V call is TRBV9, the J call TRBJ2-7, with TRBD1 identical over 9 bases. The CDR3 contains 14 residues. V was clipped by 0 bases and J by 5 bases; unmatched bases: 3. From germline, CDR1 is SGDLS and CDR2 YYNGEE.

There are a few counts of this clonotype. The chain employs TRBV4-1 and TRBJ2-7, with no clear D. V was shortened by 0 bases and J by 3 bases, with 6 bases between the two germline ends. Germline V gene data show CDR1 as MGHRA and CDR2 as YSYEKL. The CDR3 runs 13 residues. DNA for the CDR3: TGCGCCAGCAGCCAAGAGATAGGCTACGAGCAGTACTTC. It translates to CASSQEIGYEQYF.

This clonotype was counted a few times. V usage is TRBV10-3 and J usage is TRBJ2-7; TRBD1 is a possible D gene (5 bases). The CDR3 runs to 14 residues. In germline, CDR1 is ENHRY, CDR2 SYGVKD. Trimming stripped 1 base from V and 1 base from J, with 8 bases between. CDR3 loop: CAISELTGSYEQYF. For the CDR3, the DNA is TGTGCCATCAGTGAGTTAACAGGTTCCTACGAGCAGTACTTC.

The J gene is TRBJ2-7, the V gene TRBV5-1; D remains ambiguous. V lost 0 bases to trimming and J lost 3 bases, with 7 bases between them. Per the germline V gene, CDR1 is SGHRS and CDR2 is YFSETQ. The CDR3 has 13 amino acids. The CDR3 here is CASSLEPNYEQYF. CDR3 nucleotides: TGCGCCAGCAGCTTGGAACCTAACTACGAGCAGTACTTC. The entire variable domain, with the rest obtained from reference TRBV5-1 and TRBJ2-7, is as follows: KAGVTQTPRYLIKTRGQQVTLSCSPISGHRSVSWYQQTPGQGLQFLFEYFSETQRNKGNFPGRFSGRQFSNSRSEMNVSTLELGDSALYLCASSLEPNYEQYFGPGTRLTVT.

CDR3 residues: CASNLSPAGDSYEQYF. In nucleotides, the CDR3 is TGTGCCAGCAATCTCTCCCCAGCGGGAGACTCGTACGAGCAGTACTTC. V is TRBV6-2 or TRBV6-3 and J is TRBJ2-7; 8 bases match TRBD2. Per the germline V gene, CDR1 is MNHEY and CDR2 is SVGEGT. The CDR3 length is 16 residues. V lost 7 bases to trimming and J lost 4 bases; unmatched junction nucleotides: 15.

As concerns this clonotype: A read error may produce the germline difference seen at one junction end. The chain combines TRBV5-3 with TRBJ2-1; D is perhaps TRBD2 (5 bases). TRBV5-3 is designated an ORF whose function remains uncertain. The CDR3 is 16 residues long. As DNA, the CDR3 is TGTGCCAGCAGCTTGGTTCCACTAGGGTCCTACAATGAGCAGTTCTTC. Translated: CASSLVPLGSYNEQFF.

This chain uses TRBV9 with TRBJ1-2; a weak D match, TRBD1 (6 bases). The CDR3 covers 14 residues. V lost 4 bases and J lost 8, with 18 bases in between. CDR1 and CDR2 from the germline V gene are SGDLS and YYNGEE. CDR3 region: CASSFATGSYGYTF. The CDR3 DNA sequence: TGTGCCAGCAGCTTCGCCACAGGGTCGTACGGCTACACCTTC.

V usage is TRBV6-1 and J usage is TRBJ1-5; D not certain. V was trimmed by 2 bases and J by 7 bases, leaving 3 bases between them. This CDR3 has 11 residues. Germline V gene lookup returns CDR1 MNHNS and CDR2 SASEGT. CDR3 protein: CASSEFQPQHF. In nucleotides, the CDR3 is TGTGCCAGCAGTGAATTCCAGCCCCAGCATTTT.

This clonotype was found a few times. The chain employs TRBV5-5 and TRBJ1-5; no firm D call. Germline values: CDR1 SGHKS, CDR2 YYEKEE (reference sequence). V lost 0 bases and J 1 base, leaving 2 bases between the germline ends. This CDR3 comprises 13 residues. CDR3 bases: TGTGCCAGCAGCTTGGGCAGCAATCAGCCCCAGCATTTT. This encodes CASSLGSNQPQHF.

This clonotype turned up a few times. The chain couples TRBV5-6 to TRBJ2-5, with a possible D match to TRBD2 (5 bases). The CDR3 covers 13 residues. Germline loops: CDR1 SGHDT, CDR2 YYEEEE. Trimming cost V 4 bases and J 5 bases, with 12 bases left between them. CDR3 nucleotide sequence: TGTGCCAGCAGCCTCGCGAGCGGCGAGACCCAGTACTTC. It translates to CASSLASGETQYF.

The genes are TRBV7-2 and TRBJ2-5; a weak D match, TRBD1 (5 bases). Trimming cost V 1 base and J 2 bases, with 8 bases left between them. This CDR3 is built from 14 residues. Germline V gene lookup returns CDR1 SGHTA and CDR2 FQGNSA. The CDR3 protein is CASSLVRAQETQYF. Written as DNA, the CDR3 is TGTGCCAGCAGCTTAGTCAGGGCGCAAGAGACCCAGTACTTC. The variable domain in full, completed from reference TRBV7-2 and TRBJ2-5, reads GAGVSQSPSNKVTEKGKDVELRCDPISGHTALYWYRQSLGQGLEFLIYFQGNSAPDKSGLPSDRFSAERTGGSVSTLTIQRTQQEDSAVYLCASSLVRAQETQYFGPGTRLLVL.

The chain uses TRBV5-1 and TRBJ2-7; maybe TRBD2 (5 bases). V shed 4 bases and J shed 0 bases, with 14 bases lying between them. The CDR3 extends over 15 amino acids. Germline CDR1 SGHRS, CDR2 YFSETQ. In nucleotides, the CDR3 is TGCGCCAGCAGCATATTGGGCCGGGGCTCCTACGAGCAGTACTTC. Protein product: CASSILGRGSYEQYF.

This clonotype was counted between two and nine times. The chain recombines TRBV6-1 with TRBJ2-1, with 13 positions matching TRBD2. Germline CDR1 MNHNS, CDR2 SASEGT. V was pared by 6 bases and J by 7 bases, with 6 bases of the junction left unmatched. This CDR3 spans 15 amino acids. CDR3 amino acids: CASRAGTSGANEQFF. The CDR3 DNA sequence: TGTGCCAGCAGGGCCGGGACTAGCGGGGCAAATGAGCAGTTCTTC.

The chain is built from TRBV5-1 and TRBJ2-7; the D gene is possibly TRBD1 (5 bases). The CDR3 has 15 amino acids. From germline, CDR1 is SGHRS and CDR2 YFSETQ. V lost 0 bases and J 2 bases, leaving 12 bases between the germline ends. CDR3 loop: CASSLGPGPAYEQYF. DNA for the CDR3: TGCGCCAGCAGCTTGGGTCCAGGGCCGGCCTACGAGCAGTACTTC.

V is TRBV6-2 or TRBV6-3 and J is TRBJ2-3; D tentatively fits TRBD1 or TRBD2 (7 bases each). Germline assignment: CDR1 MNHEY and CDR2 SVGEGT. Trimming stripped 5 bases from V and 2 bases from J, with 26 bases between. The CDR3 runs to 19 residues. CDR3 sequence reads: CASSESRGGPSILTDTQYF. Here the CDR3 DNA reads TGTGCCAGCAGTGAAAGCAGGGGGGGGCCCTCTATTCTCACAGATACGCAGTATTTT.

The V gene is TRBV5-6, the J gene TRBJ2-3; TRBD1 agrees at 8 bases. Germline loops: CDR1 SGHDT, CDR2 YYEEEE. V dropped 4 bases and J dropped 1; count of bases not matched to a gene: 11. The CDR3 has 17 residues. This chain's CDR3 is CASSDLLTGARTDTQYF. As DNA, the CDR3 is TGTGCCAGCAGCGACCTCCTGACAGGGGCCCGCACAGATACGCAGTATTTT.

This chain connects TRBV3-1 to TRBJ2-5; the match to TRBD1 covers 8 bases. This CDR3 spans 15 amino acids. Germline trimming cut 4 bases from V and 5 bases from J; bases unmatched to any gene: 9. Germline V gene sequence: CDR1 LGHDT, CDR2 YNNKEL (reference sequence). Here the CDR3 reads CASSRKGTGGETQYF. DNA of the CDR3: TGTGCCAGCAGCCGGAAAGGAACAGGGGGGGAGACCCAGTACTTC.

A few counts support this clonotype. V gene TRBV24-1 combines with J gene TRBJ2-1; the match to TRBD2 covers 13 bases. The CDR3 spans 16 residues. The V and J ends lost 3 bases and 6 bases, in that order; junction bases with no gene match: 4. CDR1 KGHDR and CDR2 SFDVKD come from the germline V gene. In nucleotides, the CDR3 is TGTGCCACCAGTGATGGACTAGCGGGAGCAATCAATGAGCAGTTCTTC. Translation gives CATSDGLAGAINEQFF.

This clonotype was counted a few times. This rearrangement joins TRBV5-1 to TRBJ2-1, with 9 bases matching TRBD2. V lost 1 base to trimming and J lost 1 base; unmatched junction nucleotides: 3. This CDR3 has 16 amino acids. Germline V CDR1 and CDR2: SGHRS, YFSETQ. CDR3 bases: TGCGCCAGCAGCTTGCAGACTAGCGGTTCCTACAATGAGCAGTTCTTC. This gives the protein CASSLQTSGSYNEQFF. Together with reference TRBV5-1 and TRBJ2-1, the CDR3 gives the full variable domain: KAGVTQTPRYLIKTRGQQVTLSCSPISGHRSVSWYQQTPGQGLQFLFEYFSETQRNKGNFPGRFSGRQFSNSRSEMNVSTLELGDSALYLCASSLQTSGSYNEQFFGPGTRLTVL.

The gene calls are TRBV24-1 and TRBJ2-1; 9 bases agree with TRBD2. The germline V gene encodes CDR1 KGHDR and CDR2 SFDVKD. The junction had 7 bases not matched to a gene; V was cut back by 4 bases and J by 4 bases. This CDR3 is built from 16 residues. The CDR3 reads CATSENRAGGYNEQFF. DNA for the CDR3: TGTGCCACCAGTGAAAACCGGGCGGGGGGGTACAATGAGCAGTTCTTC.